This is a list of T cell receptor beta chains from one sample in a study of a mutant IDH1 vaccine in newly diagnosed glioma. Method: immunoSEQ multiplex PCR; TCRdb's copy keeps in-frame clones and lacks some. Among over 35,000 clones listed, about 80% were seen once. Their specific antigens are unknown. The sample here was PBMCs, taken from a glioma patient whose treatment included an IDH1 peptide vaccine. The source is a woman in her forties or fifties with glioma. Each CDR3 is given with its conserved first and last residue. The D gene is left open where the match is weak. The size of a clone is reported for some rows only, either as once, few or many, or as a class for expanded clones.

CDR3 protein: CASSLASPQPQHF
CDR3 DNA: TGTGCCAGCAGCTTGGCGTCACCTCAGCCCCAGCATTTT
clone size: few
D gene: NA
J gene: TRBJ1-5
V gene: TRBV5-8

CDR3 protein: CASSLGQSGREQYF
CDR3 DNA: TGTGCCAGCAGCTTGGGACAGTCCGGACGCGAGCAGTACTTC
clone size: NA
D gene: TRBD1
J gene: TRBJ2-7
V gene: TRBV28

CDR3 protein: CASSHGNSKNTEAFF
CDR3 DNA: TGTGCCAGCAGCCATGGGAACAGTAAAAACACTGAAGCTTTCTTT
clone size: NA
D gene: NA
J gene: TRBJ1-1
V gene: TRBV5-6

CDR3 protein: CASSRPDAMNTEAFF
CDR3 DNA: TGTGCCAGCAGTCGACCGGACGCAATGAACACTGAAGCTTTCTTT
clone size: NA
D gene: NA
J gene: TRBJ1-1
V gene: TRBV6-5

CDR3 protein: CASSVPGSNTEAFF
CDR3 DNA: TGTGCCAGCAGTGTCCCGGGTTCGAACACTGAAGCTTTCTTT
clone size: NA
D gene: NA
J gene: TRBJ1-1
V gene: TRBV6-1

CDR3 protein: CSVVDDTGELFF
CDR3 DNA: TGCAGCGTTGTCGACGACACCGGGGAGCTGTTTTTT
clone size: NA
D gene: NA
J gene: TRBJ2-2
V gene: TRBV29-1

CDR3 protein: CASSYPTHF
CDR3 DNA: TGTGCCAGCAGTTACCCCACGCATTTT
clone size: medium-sized
D gene: NA
J gene: TRBJ1-5
V gene: TRBV6-1

CDR3 protein: CASSSRAGGLDEQYF
CDR3 DNA: TGCGCCAGCAGCTCCCGGGCAGGGGGGTTAGACGAGCAGTACTTC
clone size: NA
D gene: NA
J gene: TRBJ2-7
V gene: TRBV5-1

CDR3 protein: CASSLGDRGNTEAFF
CDR3 DNA: TGCGCCAGCAGTTTAGGAGACAGGGGGAACACTGAAGCTTTCTTT
clone size: NA
D gene: TRBD1
J gene: TRBJ1-1
V gene: TRBV4-3

CDR3 protein: CASSFGLQGAEAFF
CDR3 DNA: TGTGCCAGCAGTTTCGGCCTGCAGGGGGCTGAAGCTTTCTTT
clone size: NA
D gene: TRBD1
J gene: TRBJ1-1
V gene: TRBV27

CDR3 protein: CASDSGTENQPQHF
CDR3 DNA: TGTGCCAGTGACTCCGGGACAGAGAATCAGCCCCAGCATTTT
clone size: NA
D gene: TRBD1
J gene: TRBJ1-5
V gene: TRBV19

CDR3 protein: CASSPQDKNYGYTF
CDR3 DNA: TGTGCCAGTAGTCCCCAGGACAAAAACTATGGCTACACCTTC
clone size: NA
D gene: NA
J gene: TRBJ1-2
V gene: TRBV19

CDR3 protein: CASSQTGYSNQPQHF
CDR3 DNA: TGTGCCAGCAGCCAGACAGGGTATAGCAATCAGCCCCAGCATTTT
clone size: NA
D gene: TRBD1
J gene: TRBJ1-5
V gene: TRBV7-2

CDR3 protein: CASSLAGASGGYEQYF
CDR3 DNA: TGCGCCAGCAGCTTGGCCGGAGCTAGCGGGGGCTACGAGCAGTACTTC
clone size: NA
D gene: TRBD2
J gene: TRBJ2-7
V gene: TRBV5-1

CDR3 protein: CASSLNSGQVNTGELFF
CDR3 DNA: TGTGCCAGCTCACTTAATTCGGGACAGGTCAACACCGGGGAGCTGTTTTTT
clone size: once
D gene: TRBD1
J gene: TRBJ2-2
V gene: TRBV18

CDR3 protein: CSVEGSARNTEAFF
CDR3 DNA: TGCAGCGTTGAAGGAAGTGCACGGAACACTGAAGCTTTCTTT
clone size: medium-sized
D gene: NA
J gene: TRBJ1-1
V gene: TRBV29-1

CDR3 protein: CASSFRGRETEAFF
CDR3 DNA: TGTGCCAGCAGTTTTAGGGGGCGCGAAACTGAAGCTTTCTTT
clone size: NA
D gene: TRBD1
J gene: TRBJ1-1
V gene: TRBV6-6

CDR3 protein: CASSPQTGLTGELFF
CDR3 DNA: TGTGCCAGTAGCCCTCAGACAGGGCTAACCGGGGAGCTGTTTTTT
clone size: NA
D gene: TRBD1
J gene: TRBJ2-2
V gene: TRBV19

CDR3 protein: CASSFGQGSHGYTF
CDR3 DNA: TGTGCCAGCAGTTTCGGACAGGGGAGCCATGGCTACACCTTC
clone size: NA
D gene: TRBD1
J gene: TRBJ1-2
V gene: TRBV27

CDR3 protein: CARGGTTGVVGNTIYF
CDR3 DNA: TGTGCCAGAGGGGGAACAACAGGGGTGGTCGGAAACACCATATATTTT
clone size: NA
D gene: TRBD1
J gene: TRBJ1-3
V gene: TRBV2

CDR3 protein: CASSYSNNQPQHF
CDR3 DNA: TGTGCCAGCAGTTACTCGAACAATCAGCCCCAGCATTTT
clone size: NA
D gene: NA
J gene: TRBJ1-5
V gene: TRBV6-5

CDR3 protein: CAISESAGQGKSSYEQYF
CDR3 DNA: TGTGCCATCAGTGAGTCTGCGGGACAGGGGAAAAGCTCCTACGAGCAGTACTTC
clone size: NA
D gene: TRBD1
J gene: TRBJ2-7
V gene: TRBV10-3

CDR3 protein: CASSLDAGGVYEQYF
CDR3 DNA: TGTGCCAGCAGCTTAGATGCGGGGGGAGTCTACGAGCAGTACTTC
clone size: NA
D gene: TRBD2
J gene: TRBJ2-7
V gene: TRBV7-2

CDR3 protein: CASSLRLPAGYGYTF
CDR3 DNA: TGCGCCAGCAGTCTTCGCCTCCCGGCGGGGTATGGCTACACCTTC
clone size: NA
D gene: NA
J gene: TRBJ1-2
V gene: TRBV23-1

CDR3 protein: CASSLKVNTEAFF
CDR3 DNA: TGTGCCAGCAGTTTAAAAGTGAACACTGAAGCTTTCTTT
clone size: NA
D gene: NA
J gene: TRBJ1-1
V gene: TRBV27

CDR3 protein: CASSGGRRDTQYF
CDR3 DNA: TGTGCCAGCAGTGGGGGGCGGAGAGATACGCAGTATTTT
clone size: NA
D gene: NA
J gene: TRBJ2-3
V gene: TRBV2

CDR3 protein: CASNTNLGTEAFF
CDR3 DNA: TGTGCCAGCAATACTAACTTGGGGACTGAAGCTTTCTTT
clone size: NA
D gene: NA
J gene: TRBJ1-1
V gene: TRBV6-1

CDR3 protein: CASSSTRSTDTQYF
CDR3 DNA: TGTGCCAGCAGCTCCACGCGATCAACAGATACGCAGTATTTT
clone size: NA
D gene: NA
J gene: TRBJ2-3
V gene: TRBV7-9

CDR3 protein: CASSGTSGGTGELFF
CDR3 DNA: TGTGCCAGCAGCGGGACTAGCGGGGGAACCGGGGAGCTGTTTTTT
clone size: NA
D gene: TRBD2
J gene: TRBJ2-2
V gene: TRBV9

CDR3 protein: CASSIGTGESYEQYF
CDR3 DNA: TGTGCCAGTAGTATCGGGACAGGGGAATCCTACGAGCAGTACTTC
clone size: once
D gene: TRBD1
J gene: TRBJ2-7
V gene: TRBV19

CDR3 protein: CASSQDLGLPLHF
CDR3 DNA: TGTGCCAGCAGCCAAGACCTTGGGTTGCCCCTCCACTTT
clone size: NA
D gene: NA
J gene: TRBJ1-6
V gene: TRBV4-2

CDR3 protein: CASSVGPNTGELFF
CDR3 DNA: TGTGCCAGCAGCGTAGGACCGAACACCGGGGAGCTGTTTTTT
clone size: NA
D gene: NA
J gene: TRBJ2-2
V gene: TRBV9

CDR3 protein: CASIGRADTQYF
CDR3 DNA: TGTGCCAGTATCGGGAGGGCGGATACGCAGTATTTT
clone size: few
D gene: TRBD2
J gene: TRBJ2-3
V gene: TRBV19

CDR3 protein: CASSSDATYGYTF
CDR3 DNA: TGCGCCAGCAGCTCGGACGCCACCTATGGCTACACCTTC
clone size: NA
D gene: NA
J gene: TRBJ1-2
V gene: TRBV5-1

CDR3 protein: CASSLAEGSGELFF
CDR3 DNA: TGTGCCAGCAGCTTGGCAGAGGGTAGCGGGGAGCTGTTTTTT
clone size: NA
D gene: NA
J gene: TRBJ2-2
V gene: TRBV7-2

CDR3 protein: CASSQAVGDYEQYF
CDR3 DNA: TGTGCCAGCAGCCAAGCTGTCGGTGACTACGAGCAGTACTTC
clone size: once
D gene: NA
J gene: TRBJ2-7
V gene: TRBV14

CDR3 protein: CASSYSGTGNQPQHF
CDR3 DNA: TGTGCCAGCAGTTACTCCGGGACAGGGAATCAGCCCCAGCATTTT
clone size: NA
D gene: TRBD1
J gene: TRBJ1-5
V gene: TRBV6-5

CDR3 protein: CASSRRTGSYEQYF
CDR3 DNA: TGTGCCAGCAGTCGACGGACAGGATCCTACGAGCAGTACTTC
clone size: NA
D gene: TRBD1
J gene: TRBJ2-7
V gene: TRBV6-5

CDR3 protein: CASSSPGQAAEPLHF
CDR3 DNA: TGTGCCAGCAGTTCGCCGGGGCAGGCCGCTGAACCCCTCCACTTT
clone size: NA
D gene: NA
J gene: TRBJ1-6
V gene: TRBV6-6

CDR3 protein: CASSLREGNQPQHF
CDR3 DNA: TGTGCCAGCAGCTTAAGAGAGGGCAATCAGCCCCAGCATTTT
clone size: NA
D gene: NA
J gene: TRBJ1-5
V gene: TRBV7-8

CDR3 protein: CASNQGSGGYTF
CDR3 DNA: TGTGCCAGCAACCAGGGGAGTGGTGGCTACACCTTC
clone size: NA
D gene: NA
J gene: TRBJ1-2
V gene: TRBV7-2

CDR3 protein: CASSIGFGTGVGYTF
CDR3 DNA: TGTGCCAGTAGTATAGGATTCGGGACAGGGGTCGGCTACACCTTC
clone size: once
D gene: TRBD1
J gene: TRBJ1-2
V gene: TRBV19

CDR3 protein: CASSDLDRGLNSGANVLTF
CDR3 DNA: TGTGCCAGCAGTGACCTCGACAGGGGGCTAAACTCTGGGGCCAACGTCCTGACTTTC
clone size: NA
D gene: TRBD1
J gene: TRBJ2-6
V gene: TRBV2

CDR3 protein: CAWSGDGNTEAFF
CDR3 DNA: TGTGCCTGGAGCGGAGACGGGAACACTGAAGCTTTCTTT
clone size: NA
D gene: NA
J gene: TRBJ1-1
V gene: TRBV30